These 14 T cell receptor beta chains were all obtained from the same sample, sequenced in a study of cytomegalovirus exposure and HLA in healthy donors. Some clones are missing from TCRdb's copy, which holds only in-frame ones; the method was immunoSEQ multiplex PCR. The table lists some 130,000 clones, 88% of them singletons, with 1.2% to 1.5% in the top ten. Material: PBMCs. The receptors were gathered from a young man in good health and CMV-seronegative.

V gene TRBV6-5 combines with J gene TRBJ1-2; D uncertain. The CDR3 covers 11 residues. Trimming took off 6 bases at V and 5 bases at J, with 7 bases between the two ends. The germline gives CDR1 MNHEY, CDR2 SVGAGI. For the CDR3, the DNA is TGTGCCAGCAGGGAGGGATATGGCTACACCTTC. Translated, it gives CASREGYGYTF.

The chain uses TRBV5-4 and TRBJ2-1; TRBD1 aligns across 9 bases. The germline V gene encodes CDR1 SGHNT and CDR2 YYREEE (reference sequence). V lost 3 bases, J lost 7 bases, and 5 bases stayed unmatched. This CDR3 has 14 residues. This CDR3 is CASSWDRVLNEQFF. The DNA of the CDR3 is TGTGCCAGCAGCTGGGACAGGGTTTTGAATGAGCAGTTCTTC.

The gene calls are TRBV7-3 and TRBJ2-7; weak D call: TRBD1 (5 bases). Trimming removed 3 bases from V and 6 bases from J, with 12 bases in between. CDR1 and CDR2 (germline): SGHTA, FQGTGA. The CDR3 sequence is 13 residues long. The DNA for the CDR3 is TGTGCCAGCAGCTTCCTTGGGCAGGGCGAGCAGTACTTC. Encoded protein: CASSFLGQGEQYF.

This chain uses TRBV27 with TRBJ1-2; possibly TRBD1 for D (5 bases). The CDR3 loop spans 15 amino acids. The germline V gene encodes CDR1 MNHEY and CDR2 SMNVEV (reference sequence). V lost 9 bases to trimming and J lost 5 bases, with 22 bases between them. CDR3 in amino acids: CASTPRGGVVYGYTF. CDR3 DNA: TGTGCCAGTACCCCTCGGGGGGGTGTAGTGTATGGCTACACCTTC.

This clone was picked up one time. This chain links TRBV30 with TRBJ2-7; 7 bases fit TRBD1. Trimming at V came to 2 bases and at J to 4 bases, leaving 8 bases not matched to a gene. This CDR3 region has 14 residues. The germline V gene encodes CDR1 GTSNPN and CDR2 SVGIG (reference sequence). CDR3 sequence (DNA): TGTGCCTGGAGTTTCAGGGGGTTGTTGTACGAGCAGTACTTC. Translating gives CAWSFRGLLYEQYF.

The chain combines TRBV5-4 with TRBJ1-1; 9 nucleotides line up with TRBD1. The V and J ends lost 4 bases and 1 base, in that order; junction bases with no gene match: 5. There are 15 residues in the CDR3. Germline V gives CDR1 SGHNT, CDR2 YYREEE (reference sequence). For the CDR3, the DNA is TGTGCCAGCAGCCATGGACAGGGGTCGAACACTGAAGCTTTCTTT. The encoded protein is CASSHGQGSNTEAFF.

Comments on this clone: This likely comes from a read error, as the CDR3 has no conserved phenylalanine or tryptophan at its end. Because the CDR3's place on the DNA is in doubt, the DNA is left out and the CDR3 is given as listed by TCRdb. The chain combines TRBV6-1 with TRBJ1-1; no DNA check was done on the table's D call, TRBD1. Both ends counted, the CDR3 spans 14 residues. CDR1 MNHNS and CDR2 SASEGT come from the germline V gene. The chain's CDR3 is CASSERGTGLVEAV.

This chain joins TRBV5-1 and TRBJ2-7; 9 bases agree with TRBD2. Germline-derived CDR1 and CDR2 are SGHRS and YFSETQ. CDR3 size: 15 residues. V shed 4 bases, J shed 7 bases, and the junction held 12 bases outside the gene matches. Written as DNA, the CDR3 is TGCGCCAGCAGCCCGGGGACTAGCAACGGTAGGGAGCAGTACTTC. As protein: CASSPGTSNGREQYF.

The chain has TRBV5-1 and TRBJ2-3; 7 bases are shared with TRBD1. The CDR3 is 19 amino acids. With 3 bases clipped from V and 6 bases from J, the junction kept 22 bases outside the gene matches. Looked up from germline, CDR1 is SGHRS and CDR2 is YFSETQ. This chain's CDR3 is CASSSDTGVGRKVGDTQYF. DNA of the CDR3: TGCGCCAGCAGCTCCGATACAGGGGTAGGACGAAAAGTGGGGGATACGCAGTATTTT.

The CDR3 reads CASSVRLAGAYNEQFF. CDR3 nucleotide sequence: TGTGCCAGCAGCGTAAGACTAGCGGGAGCTTACAATGAGCAGTTCTTC. The V gene is TRBV9, the J gene TRBJ2-1; 12 bases fit TRBD2. The CDR3 runs to 16 residues. The germline CDR1 and CDR2 sequences are SGDLS and YYNGEE. The junction had 3 bases not matched to a gene; V was cut back by 1 base and J by 4 bases.

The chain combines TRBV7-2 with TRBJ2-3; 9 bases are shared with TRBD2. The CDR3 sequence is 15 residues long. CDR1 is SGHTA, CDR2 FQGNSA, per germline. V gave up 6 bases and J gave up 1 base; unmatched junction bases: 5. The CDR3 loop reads CASSYLAGGTDTQYF. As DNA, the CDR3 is TGTGCCAGCAGTTACTTAGCGGGGGGCACAGATACGCAGTATTTT.

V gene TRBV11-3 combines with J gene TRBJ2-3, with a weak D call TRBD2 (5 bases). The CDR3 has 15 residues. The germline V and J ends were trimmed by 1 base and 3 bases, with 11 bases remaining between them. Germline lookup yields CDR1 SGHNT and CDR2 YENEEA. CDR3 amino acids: CASSLGGSLTDTQYF. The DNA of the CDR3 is TGTGCCAGCAGCTTAGGAGGGAGTTTGACAGATACGCAGTATTTT.

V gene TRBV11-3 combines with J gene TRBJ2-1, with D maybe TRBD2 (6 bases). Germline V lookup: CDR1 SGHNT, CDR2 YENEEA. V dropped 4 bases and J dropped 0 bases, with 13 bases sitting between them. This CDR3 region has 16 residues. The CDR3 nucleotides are TGTGCCAGCAGCTCCCGGGGGTCTTCCTCCTACAATGAGCAGTTCTTC. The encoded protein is CASSSRGSSSYNEQFF.

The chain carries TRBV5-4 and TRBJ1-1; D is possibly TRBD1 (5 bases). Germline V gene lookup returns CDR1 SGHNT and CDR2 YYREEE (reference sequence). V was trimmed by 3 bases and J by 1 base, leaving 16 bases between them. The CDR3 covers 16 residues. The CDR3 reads CASSSGEDAGNTEAFF. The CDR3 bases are TGTGCCAGCAGCTCGGGGGAGGACGCCGGGAACACTGAAGCTTTCTTT.